The T cell receptor beta chain under discussion was sequenced for a study of T cell responses to AZD1222 COVID-19 vaccine. Regarding the study as a whole: Mostly white British, mostly female donors; authors suggested clonal diversity may be underestimated. Repertoires in all cases were sampled only once the peak T cell response had passed. Spike regions recognized by vaccine-associated CD4 TCRs spanned the protein, led by 160-218 and 743-854.

Concerning this clone: Its antigen remains unidentified.

Sequenced by immunoSEQ multiplex PCR; TCRdb stores in-frame clones only, minus some. The data show approximately 110,000 clones, nearly 90% seen once. Germline V gene data show CDR1 as MNHEY and CDR2 as SVGAGI. Trimming left V 8 bases short and J 2 bases short, with 8 bases between. The CDR3 has 12 amino acids. Second doses were pooled across both intervals (about 4 or about 12 weeks). The chain carries TRBV6-5 and TRBJ2-3; D remains unclear. The TCR was taken from an adult who received the AZD1222 COVID-19 vaccine. This sample comprised peripheral blood, obtained 28 days after the second AZD1222 dose. CDR3 DNA sequence: TGTGCCAGCGAGGCTTACACAGATACGCAGTATTTT. This codes for CASEAYTDTQYF.